These 17 T cell receptor beta chains originate from one sample sequenced in a study of human T cells and chemical hapten exposure listed by TCRdb under 2021. Library creation used RACE. TCRdb names NextSeq 500 as the instrument used. TCRdb redid the processing of the public reads, applying fastp at Q25 and MiXCR, and retained in-frame beta chains. Every entry covers one CDR3 protein and lists the most common genes and DNA from its rows. This sample is represented by roughly 48,000 distinct CDR3 sequences; about 4.8% of them were singletons. The top ten clonotypes cover roughly 6% of the sample. Per the publication, the time point label means: healthy volunteer bleed at 2 weeks. Total RNA was extracted from unfractionated whole blood collected in Tempus Blood RNA tubes. Sample: whole blood. The origin of the receptors is a human donor in good health. Some clones in this sample may be carry-over from other donors' samples.

This clonotype came up a few times. The CDR3 DNA follows: TGCGCCAGCAGCCAAGATTTCTACCGGGTGAACACTGAAGCTTTCTTT. This codes for CASSQDFYRVNTEAFF. V is TRBV4-1 and J is TRBJ1-1; no clear D. Trimming shortened V by 0 bases and J by 0 bases, and 11 bases separated the two germline ends. The CDR3 runs 16 residues. Germline V gives CDR1 MGHRA, CDR2 YSYEKL.

This clonotype was seen only a few times. The V and J genes are TRBV28 and TRBJ2-1; D is perhaps TRBD1 (7 bases). The CDR3 totals 16 residues. Germline V gene sequence: CDR1 MDHEN, CDR2 SYDVKM. Between the trimmed V and J ends, which lost 5 bases and 3 bases, there was a span of 17 bases. The CDR3 region is CASSPHRGLVYNEQFF. In nucleotides, the CDR3 is TGTGCCAGCAGTCCCCACAGGGGACTTGTCTACAATGAGCAGTTCTTC.

The chain couples TRBV18 to TRBJ1-2; D is undetermined. CDR1 is KGHSH, CDR2 LQKENI, per germline. CDR3 length: 15 residues. Trimming left V 6 bases short and J 1 base short, with 15 bases between. CDR3 in DNA: TGTGCCAGCTCTAACCTGGAGGGTCTTAACTATGGCTACACCTTC. As protein: CASSNLEGLNYGYTF.

Regarding this clonotype: A read error may explain this, as a much larger clone is one base away. V gene TRBV6-1 combines with J gene TRBJ2-3, with 9 bases aligning to TRBD2. The CDR3 consists of 15 residues. The germline V gene has CDR1 MNHNS and CDR2 SASEGT. The CDR3 region has the DNA TGTGCCAGCAGTGAAGAAGCGGGAGGCACAGATACGCGGTATTTT. Translated: CASSEEAGGTDTRYF.

This clonotype was detected ten times or more. This chain links TRBV5-1 with TRBJ2-3; 10 bases are a match to TRBD2. The V segment lost 2 bases and the J segment 1 base; nucleotides outside the gene matches: 10. The CDR3 is 18 amino acids. The germline gives CDR1 SGHRS, CDR2 YFSETQ. The CDR3 reads CASSFSSSGSLRTDTQYF. The CDR3 nucleotides read TGCGCCAGCAGCTTCTCCTCTAGCGGGAGCCTACGCACAGATACGCAGTATTTT.

This clonotype turned up a few times. This chain joins TRBV7-6 and TRBJ2-3, with D tentatively TRBD1 (6 bases). This CDR3 comprises 15 residues. With 5 bases removed from V and 2 bases from J, the gap between germline ends came to 14 bases. CDR1 and CDR2 from the germline V gene are SGHVS and FNYEAQ. The CDR3 reads CASSLGAELTDTQYF. The CDR3, as DNA: TGTGCCAGCAGCCTGGGGGCAGAACTCACAGATACGCAGTATTTT.

The chain carries TRBV20-1 and TRBJ2-7, with D possibly matching TRBD2 (5 bases). This CDR3 spans 12 amino acids. Germline CDR1 and CDR2: DFQATT and SNEGSKA (reference sequence). V dropped 6 bases and J dropped 6 bases, with 15 bases sitting between them. CDR3 coding DNA: TGCAGTGCCCCGGACTCAAGAGGCGAGCAGTACTTC. It codes for CSAPDSRGEQYF.

The rearrangement joins TRBV4-1 to TRBJ2-2, with TRBD2 matching over 13 bases. The trim removed 0 bases at V and 0 bases at J, leaving 4 bases unmatched. Germline assignment: CDR1 MGHRA and CDR2 YSYEKL. The CDR3 runs 19 residues. Here the CDR3 reads CASSQDKLAGGPNTGELFF. CDR3 nucleotides: TGCGCCAGCAGCCAAGATAAACTAGCGGGAGGGCCGAACACCGGGGAGCTGTTTTTT.

This clonotype was picked up many times. This chain joins TRBV6-5 and TRBJ1-2, with a weak D call TRBD1 (6 bases). The germline V gene encodes CDR1 MNHEY and CDR2 SVGAGI. V lost 5 bases to trimming and J lost 7 bases, with 11 bases between them. This CDR3 contains 12 residues. In nucleotides, the CDR3 is TGTGCCAGCAGTGGGACACTGGGTGGCTACACCTTC. Translation: CASSGTLGGYTF.

Many counts were recorded for this clonotype. The V call is TRBV28, the J call TRBJ2-7; no reliable D call. There are 12 residues in the CDR3. In germline, CDR1 is MDHEN, CDR2 SYDVKM. The V end lost 4 bases, the J end lost 6 bases, and 10 bases lay between the germline ends. CDR3 in amino acids: CASSSPWGEQYF. The CDR3 DNA is TGTGCCAGCAGTTCCCCCTGGGGCGAGCAGTACTTC. Based on the CDR3 plus reference TRBV28 and TRBJ2-7, the full variable domain is DVKVTQSSRYLVKRTGEKVFLECVQDMDHENMFWYRQDPGLGLRLIYFSYDVKMKEKGDIPEGYSVSREKKERFSLILESASTNQTSMYLCASSSPWGEQYFGPGTRLTVT.

This clonotype appeared many times. V usage is TRBV4-1 and J usage is TRBJ2-3; 8 nucleotides line up with TRBD2. In germline, CDR1 is MGHRA, CDR2 YSYEKL. There are 15 residues in the CDR3. J lost 0 bases, V lost 1 base, and 0 bases had no gene match. CDR3 bases: TGCGCCAGCAGCCAAGTAGCGGGAAGCACAGATACGCAGTATTTT. It codes for CASSQVAGSTDTQYF.

This clonotype was counted a few times. The chain combines TRBV10-2 with TRBJ1-5, with 7 bases lining up with TRBD1. Trimming at V came to 6 bases and at J to 6 bases, leaving 11 bases not matched to a gene. The CDR3 spans 15 residues. Germline V gene data show CDR1 as WSHSY and CDR2 as SAAADI. The CDR3 sequence: CASRGTGVVGQPQHF. The CDR3 DNA reads as TGCGCCAGCAGGGGCACAGGGGTAGTTGGTCAGCCCCAGCATTTT.

The chain is built from TRBV18 and TRBJ2-1; TRBD2 matches at 15 bases. The J segment lost 5 bases and the V segment lost 4 bases, leaving 9 bases of the junction unmatched. The CDR3 is 18 residues long. The germline CDR1 and CDR2 sequences are KGHSH and LQKENI. The CDR3: CASSQDQGLAGGHNEQFF. As DNA, the CDR3 is TGTGCCAGCTCACAGGACCAGGGACTAGCGGGAGGCCACAATGAGCAGTTCTTC.

This clonotype was seen repeatedly, ten times or more. The V and J genes are TRBV28 and TRBJ2-5; 13 bases are a match to TRBD2. CDR3 length: 16 residues. Germline CDR1 and CDR2: MDHEN and SYDVKM. V dropped 4 bases and J dropped 5; count of bases not matched to a gene: 7. CDR3 in amino acids: CASSSPGLAGDETQYF. The CDR3 DNA follows: TGTGCCAGCAGTTCGCCCGGACTAGCGGGAGATGAGACCCAGTACTTC.

This clonotype was seen ten or more times. V gene TRBV12-3 or TRBV12-4 combines with J gene TRBJ1-1; D is ambiguous. Trimming took off 4 bases at V and 10 bases at J, with 13 bases between the two ends. This CDR3 comprises 12 residues. The CDR3 sequence is CASSWENWGAFF. The CDR3 nucleotides are TGTGCCAGCAGTTGGGAAAACTGGGGAGCTTTCTTT.

This clonotype appeared a few times. The CDR3 DNA is TGTGCCAGCAGCCAAGATGGGGGTATAGCGGGAGGGTCGCGCAGCACAGATACGCAGTATTTT. It yields the protein CASSQDGGIAGGSRSTDTQYF. V is TRBV4-2 and J is TRBJ2-3; 11 nucleotides line up with TRBD2. Germline assignment: CDR1 LGHNA and CDR2 YNFKEQ. The CDR3 has 21 residues. Trimming cost V 0 bases and J 0 bases; bases outside gene matches: 14.

This clonotype was found a few times. The chain recombines TRBV2 with TRBJ1-3; D not certain. Germline assignment: CDR1 SNHLY and CDR2 FYNNEI. Trimming pared 2 bases from V and 5 bases from J, leaving 10 bases between. The CDR3 loop spans 14 amino acids. The CDR3 nucleotides are TGTGCCAGCAGTGAAAATCCTGGGCGAAACACCATATATTTT. It encodes CASSENPGRNTIYF.